This TCR beta chain was profiled in a study of T cells after yellow fever vaccination. General study findings and limits: Reappearance after the booster was observed for most primary-vaccination clones (roughly 97% CD4, just over 85% CD8). Clonotype sharing between CD4 and CD8 compartments was small. Weaker overall, the secondary response nonetheless peaked faster (day 5 versus 15).

With V trimmed by 3 bases and J by 4 bases, 10 bases remained unmatched. The CDR3 length is 16 residues. The germline V gene encodes CDR1 DFQATT and CDR2 SNEGSKA (reference sequence). Ten or more counts support this clonotype. The antigen is not known. TCRdb reprocessed the 5' RACE reads via MiXCR and lists one record per CDR3 protein. The sample lists more than 65,000 distinct CDR3 sequences, around 6.2% seen once, with under 2.5% in the top ten. This clonotype originated in a man aged 18 to 35 who received the YFV17D yellow fever vaccine. The source was CD4+ T cells sorted from PBMCs, collected around 14 days after the first yellow fever vaccination. V gene TRBV20-1 combines with J gene TRBJ2-2, with 8 bases lining up with TRBD1. The CDR3 sequence: CSARIPGQESTGELFF. For the CDR3, the DNA is TGCAGTGCTAGGATACCGGGACAGGAATCCACCGGGGAGCTGTTTTTT.